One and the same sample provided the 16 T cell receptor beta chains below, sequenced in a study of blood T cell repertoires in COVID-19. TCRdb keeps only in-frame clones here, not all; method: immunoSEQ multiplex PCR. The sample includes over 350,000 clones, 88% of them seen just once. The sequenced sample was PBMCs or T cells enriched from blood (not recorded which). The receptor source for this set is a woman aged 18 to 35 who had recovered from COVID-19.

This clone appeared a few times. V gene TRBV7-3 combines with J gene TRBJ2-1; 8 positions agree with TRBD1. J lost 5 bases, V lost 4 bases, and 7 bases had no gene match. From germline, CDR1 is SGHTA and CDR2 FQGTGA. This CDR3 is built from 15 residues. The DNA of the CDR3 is TGTGCCAGCAGCTGGGGCAGGGGGCGAAACAATGAGCAGTTCTTC. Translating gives CASSWGRGRNNEQFF. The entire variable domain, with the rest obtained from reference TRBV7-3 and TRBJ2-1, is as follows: GAGVSQTPSNKVTEKGKYVELRCDPISGHTALYWYRQSLGQGPEFLIYFQGTGAADDSGLPNDRFFAVRPEGSVSTLKIQRTERGDSAVYLCASSWGRGRNNEQFFGPGTRLTVL.

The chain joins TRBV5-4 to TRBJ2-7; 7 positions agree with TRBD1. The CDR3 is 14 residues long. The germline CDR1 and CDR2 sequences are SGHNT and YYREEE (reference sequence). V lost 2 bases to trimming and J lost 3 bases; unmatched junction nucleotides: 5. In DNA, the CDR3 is TGTGCCAGCAGCTTAAAGGGGGCGGGCTACGAGCAGTACTTC. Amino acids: CASSLKGAGYEQYF. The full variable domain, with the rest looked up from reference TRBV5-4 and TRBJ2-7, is ETGVTQSPTHLIKTRGQQVTLRCSSQSGHNTVSWYQQALGQGPQFIFQYYREEENGRGNFPPRFSGLQFPNYSSELNVNALELDDSALYLCASSLKGAGYEQYFGPGTRLTVT.

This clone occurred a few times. CDR3 protein: CSVEDWRDGNEAFF. The CDR3 DNA is TGCAGCGTTGAAGATTGGAGGGACGGTAATGAAGCTTTCTTT. This sequence joins TRBV29-1 and TRBJ1-1; perhaps TRBD1 as D (5 bases). The V end was cut by 0 bases, the J end by 7 bases, with 15 bases between. Germline lookup yields CDR1 SQVTM and CDR2 ANQGSEA. The CDR3 covers 14 residues.

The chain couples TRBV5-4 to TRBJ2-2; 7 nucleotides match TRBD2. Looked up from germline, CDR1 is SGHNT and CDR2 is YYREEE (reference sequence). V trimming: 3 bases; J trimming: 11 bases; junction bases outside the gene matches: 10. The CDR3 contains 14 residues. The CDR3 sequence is CASSSARGETELFF. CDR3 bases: TGTGCCAGCAGCTCGGCCCGGGGGGAGACCGAGCTGTTTTTT. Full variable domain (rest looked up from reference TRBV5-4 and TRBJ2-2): ETGVTQSPTHLIKTRGQQVTLRCSSQSGHNTVSWYQQALGQGPQFIFQYYREEENGRGNFPPRFSGLQFPNYSSELNVNALELDDSALYLCASSSARGETELFFGEGSRLTVL.

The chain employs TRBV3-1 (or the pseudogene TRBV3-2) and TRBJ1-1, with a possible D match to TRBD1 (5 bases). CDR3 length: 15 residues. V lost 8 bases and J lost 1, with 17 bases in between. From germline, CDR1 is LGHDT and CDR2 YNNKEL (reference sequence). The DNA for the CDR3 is TGTGCCAGCCGTACAGAGACAGATGAGAACACTGAAGCTTTCTTT. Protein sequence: CASRTETDENTEAFF.

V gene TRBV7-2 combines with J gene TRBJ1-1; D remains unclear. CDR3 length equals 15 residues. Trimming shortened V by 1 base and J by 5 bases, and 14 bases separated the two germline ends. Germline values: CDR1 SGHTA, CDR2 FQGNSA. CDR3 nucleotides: TGTGCCAGCAGCTTAGGGCCCGTCGAGGGAACTGAAGCTTTCTTT. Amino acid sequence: CASSLGPVEGTEAFF.

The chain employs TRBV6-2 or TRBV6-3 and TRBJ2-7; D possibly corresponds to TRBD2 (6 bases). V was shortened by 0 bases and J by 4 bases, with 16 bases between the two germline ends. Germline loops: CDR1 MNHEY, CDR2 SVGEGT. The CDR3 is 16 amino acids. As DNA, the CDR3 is TGTGCCAGCAGTTACTCGACGGCAGGCGGGGCATACGAGCAGTACTTC. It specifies CASSYSTAGGAYEQYF.

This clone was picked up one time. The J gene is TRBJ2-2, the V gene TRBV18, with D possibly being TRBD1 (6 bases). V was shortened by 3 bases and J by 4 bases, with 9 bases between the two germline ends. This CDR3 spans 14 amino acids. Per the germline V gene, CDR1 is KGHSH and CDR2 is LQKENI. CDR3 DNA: TGTGCCAGCTCACCGGACAGAGCCACCGGGGAGCTGTTTTTT. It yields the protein CASSPDRATGELFF.

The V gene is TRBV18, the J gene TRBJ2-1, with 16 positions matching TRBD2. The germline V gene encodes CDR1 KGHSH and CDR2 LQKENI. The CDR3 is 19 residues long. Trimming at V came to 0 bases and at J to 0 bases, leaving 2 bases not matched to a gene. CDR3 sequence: CASSPPGLAGGSSYNEQFF. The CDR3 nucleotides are TGTGCCAGCTCACCACCGGGACTAGCGGGGGGGAGCTCCTACAATGAGCAGTTCTTC. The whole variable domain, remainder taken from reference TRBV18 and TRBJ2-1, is NAGVMQNPRHLVRRRGQEARLRCSPMKGHSHVYWYRQLPEEGLKFMVYLQKENIIDESGMPKERFSAEFPKEGPSILRIQQVVRGDSAAYFCASSPPGLAGGSSYNEQFFGPGTRLTVL.

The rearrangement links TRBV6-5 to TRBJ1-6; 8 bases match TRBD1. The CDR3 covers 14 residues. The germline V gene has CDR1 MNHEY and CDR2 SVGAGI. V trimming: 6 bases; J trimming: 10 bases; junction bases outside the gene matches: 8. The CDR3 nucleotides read TGTGCCAGCAGCCCCGGACAGGGCAGGTCACCCCTCCACTTT. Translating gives CASSPGQGRSPLHF.

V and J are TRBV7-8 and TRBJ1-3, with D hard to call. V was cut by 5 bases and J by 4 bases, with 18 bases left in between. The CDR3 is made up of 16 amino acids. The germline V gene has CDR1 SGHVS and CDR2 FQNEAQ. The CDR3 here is CASSPVAEDLGNTIYF. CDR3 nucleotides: TGTGCCAGCAGCCCCGTAGCGGAGGACCTGGGAAACACCATATATTTT. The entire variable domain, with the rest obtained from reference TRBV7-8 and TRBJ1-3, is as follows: GAGVSQSPRYKVAKRGQDVALRCDPISGHVSLFWYQQALGQGPEFLTYFQNEAQLDKSGLPSDRFFAERPEGSVSTLKIQRTQQEDSAVYLCASSPVAEDLGNTIYFGEGSWLTVV.

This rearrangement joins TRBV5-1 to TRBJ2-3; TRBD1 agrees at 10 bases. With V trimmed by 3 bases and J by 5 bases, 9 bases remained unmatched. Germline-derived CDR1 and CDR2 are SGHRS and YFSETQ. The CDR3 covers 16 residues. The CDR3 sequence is CASSYSGQGQGDTQYF. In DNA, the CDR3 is TGCGCCAGCAGCTATTCGGGACAGGGGCAGGGAGATACGCAGTATTTT.

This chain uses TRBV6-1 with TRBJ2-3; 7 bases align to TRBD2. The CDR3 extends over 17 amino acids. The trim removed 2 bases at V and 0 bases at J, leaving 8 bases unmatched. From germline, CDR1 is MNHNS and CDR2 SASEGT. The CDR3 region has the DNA TGTGCCAGCAGTGAATCGGCGGGGGAACCTAGCACAGATACGCAGTATTTT. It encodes CASSESAGEPSTDTQYF.

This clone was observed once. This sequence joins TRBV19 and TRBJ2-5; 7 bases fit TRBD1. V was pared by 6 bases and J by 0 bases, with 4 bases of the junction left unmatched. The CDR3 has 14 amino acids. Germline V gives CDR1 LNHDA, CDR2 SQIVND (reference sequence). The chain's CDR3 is CASSPGQYQETQYF. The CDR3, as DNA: TGTGCCAGTAGCCCGGGACAGTACCAAGAGACCCAGTACTTC.

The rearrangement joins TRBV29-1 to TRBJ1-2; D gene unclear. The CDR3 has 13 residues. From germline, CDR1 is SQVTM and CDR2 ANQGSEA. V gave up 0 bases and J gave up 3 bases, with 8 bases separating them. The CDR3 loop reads CSVEDTDHYGYTF. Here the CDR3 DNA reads TGCAGCGTTGAAGACACAGACCACTATGGCTACACCTTC.

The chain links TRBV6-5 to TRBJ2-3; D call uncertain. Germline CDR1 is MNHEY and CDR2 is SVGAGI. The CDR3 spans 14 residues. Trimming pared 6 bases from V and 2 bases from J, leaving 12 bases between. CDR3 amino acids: CASRRLFTTDTQYF. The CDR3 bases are TGTGCCAGCAGGCGTTTGTTCACCACAGATACGCAGTATTTT.